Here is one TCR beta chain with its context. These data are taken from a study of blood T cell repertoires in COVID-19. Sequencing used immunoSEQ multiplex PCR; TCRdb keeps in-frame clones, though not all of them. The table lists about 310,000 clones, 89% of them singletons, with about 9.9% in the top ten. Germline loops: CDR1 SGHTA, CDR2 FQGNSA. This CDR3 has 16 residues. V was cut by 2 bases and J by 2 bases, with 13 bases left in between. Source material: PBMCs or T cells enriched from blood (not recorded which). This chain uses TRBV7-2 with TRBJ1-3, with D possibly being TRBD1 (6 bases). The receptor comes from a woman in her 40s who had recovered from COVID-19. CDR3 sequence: CASSLNVGGPGNTIYF. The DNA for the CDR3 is TGTGCCAGCAGCTTAAACGTCGGGGGGCCTGGAAACACCATATATTTT.